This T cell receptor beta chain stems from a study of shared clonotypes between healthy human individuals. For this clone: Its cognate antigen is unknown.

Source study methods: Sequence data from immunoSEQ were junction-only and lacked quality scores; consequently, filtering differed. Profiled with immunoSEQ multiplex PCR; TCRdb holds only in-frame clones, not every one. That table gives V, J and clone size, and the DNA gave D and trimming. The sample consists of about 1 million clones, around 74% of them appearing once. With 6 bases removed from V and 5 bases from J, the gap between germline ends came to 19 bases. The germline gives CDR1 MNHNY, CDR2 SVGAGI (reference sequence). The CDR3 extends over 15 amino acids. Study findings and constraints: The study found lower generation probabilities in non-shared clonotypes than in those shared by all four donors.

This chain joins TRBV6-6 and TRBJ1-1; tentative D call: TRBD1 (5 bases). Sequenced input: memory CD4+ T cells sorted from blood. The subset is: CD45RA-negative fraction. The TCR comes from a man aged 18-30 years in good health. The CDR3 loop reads CASSPGGPVWTEAFF. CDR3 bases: TGTGCCAGCAGCCCCGGGGGACCGGTTTGGACTGAAGCTTTCTTT.